The rows below give T cell receptor beta chains drawn from one sample of a study of T cell changes during pregnancy in multiple sclerosis. Clones were sequenced by immunoSEQ multiplex PCR, and TCRdb holds only the in-frame ones, with some missing. This repertoire shows about 80,000 clones, about 90% found once; its top ten account for roughly 1.4%. Sequencing used peripheral blood, obtained before pregnancy. These receptors were taken from a female donor with multiple sclerosis, enrolled in a pregnancy study. The CDR3 runs from the conserved cysteine through the conserved F or W. D genes are given only for firm matches. Not every row has a clone size; where given, it reads once, few, many or a size class.

>-|-|TRBJ1-5|15|TRBV7-9
TGTGCCAGCAGCCCCCTAGGGGGGGGCTATCAGCCCCAGCATTTT
CASSPLGGGYQPQHF
>-|-|TRBJ2-3|15|TRBV4-2
TGTGCCAGCAGCCAGATAACAGGGCCCACAGATACGCAGTATTTT
CASSQITGPTDTQYF
>-|-|TRBJ2-1|13|TRBV7-3
TGTGCCAGCAGCGGAGGACCGTACAATGAGCAGTTCTTC
CASSGGPYNEQFF
>-|-|TRBJ1-1|15|TRBV5-1
TGCGCCAGCAGCTTGGGTACAGGGAGAGGCACTGAAGCTTTCTTT
CASSLGTGRGTEAFF
>-|-|TRBJ2-5|14|TRBV11-2
TGTGCCAGCAGCCTTAGCGGAATCCAAGAGACCCAGTACTTC
CASSLSGIQETQYF
>TRBD2|-|TRBJ2-5|15|TRBV4-1
TGCGCCAGCAGCCAAGTGTCGACTAGCGCCGAGACCCAGTACTTC
CASSQVSTSAETQYF
>-|-|TRBJ1-5|14|TRBV30
TGTGCCTGGGGGGGGGAGGGGAACAATCAGCCCCAGCATTTT
CAWGGEGNNQPQHF
>TRBD2|-|TRBJ2-5|13|TRBV19
TGTGCCAGTAGCCGCGGGACTAGTGGGACCCAGTACTTC
CASSRGTSGTQYF
>TRBD2|-|TRBJ2-7|14|TRBV6-5
TGTGCCAGCAGCCGCGGGGGTCTACCATACGAGCAGTACTTC
CASSRGGLPYEQYF
>-|-|TRBJ2-1|14|TRBV5-1
TGCGCCAGCAGCTCTGGGCTCTCCTACAATGAGCAGTTCTTC
CASSSGLSYNEQFF
>-|-|TRBJ1-2|15|TRBV7-2
TGTGCCAGCAGCACACTCAGGGGCGCGGGGGATGGCTACACCTTC
CASSTLRGAGDGYTF
>-|-|TRBJ1-5|13|TRBV27
TGTGCCAGCAGACCCGGGAGGGTTCAGCCCCAGCATTTT
CASRPGRVQPQHF
>-|once|TRBJ2-7|16|TRBV19
TGTGCCAGTAGTATTACAGGGGGGGGCCCAACCTACGAGCAGTACTTC
CASSITGGGPTYEQYF
>TRBD2|-|TRBJ2-3|19|TRBV6-1
TGTGCCAGCAGTGAGCTAGCGGGGGGACTAAGAAAAGGCACAGATACGCAGTATTTT
CASSELAGGLRKGTDTQYF
>-|-|TRBJ2-3|12|TRBV19
TGTGCCAGTAGTCAGGGCACAGATACGCAGTATTTT
CASSQGTDTQYF
>-|-|TRBJ1-5|14|TRBV2
TGTGCCAGCAGTATCGGGGGGGGCCGTCAGCCCCAGCATTTT
CASSIGGGRQPQHF
>TRBD1|-|TRBJ2-2|16|TRBV19
TGTGCCAGTAGTTGGGGGACAGGGGGCTCGGGCGGGGAGCTGTTTTTT
CASSWGTGGSGGELFF
>-|-|TRBJ1-3|16|TRBV11-2
TGTGCCAGCACCACCACCGGGACAATCTCTGGAAACACCATATATTTT
CASTTTGTISGNTIYF
>-|-|TRBJ2-3|14|TRBV5-1
TGCGCCAGCAGCTTGCAGACTAGCACAGATACGCAGTATTTT
CASSLQTSTDTQYF
>-|-|TRBJ2-3|16|TRBV14
TGTGCCAGCAGCCAGGACTTCTCCCATGGCACAGATACGCAGTATTTT
CASSQDFSHGTDTQYF
>-|-|TRBJ2-5|11|TRBV20-1
TGCAGTGCCCCGCCGGGGGAGACCCAGTACTTC
CSAPPGETQYF
>-|-|TRBJ1-5|19|TRBV7-2
TGTGCCAGCAGCTTAGCCCAAGGATGGGGGGGTGTTGGCAATCAGCCCCAGCATTTT
CASSLAQGWGGVGNQPQHF
>-|-|TRBJ2-1|18|TRBV7-2
TGTGCCAGCAGCTTCGGGGGGCGGGGCAAATACTCCTACAATGAGCAGTTCTTC
CASSFGGRGKYSYNEQFF
>-|-|TRBJ1-2|13|TRBV4-1
TGCGCCAGCAGCCAAGATCCGCAGAATGGCTACACCTTC
CASSQDPQNGYTF
>TRBD2|-|TRBJ2-1|15|TRBV6-5
TGTGCCAGCAGTTGGCGGGAGGGCGACTACAATGAGCAGTTCTTC
CASSWREGDYNEQFF
>-|-|TRBJ2-7|15|TRBV7-3
TGTGCCAGCAGCCCCCTTGGCGGGGGCCCCTACGAGCAGTACTTC
CASSPLGGGPYEQYF
>TRBD1|-|TRBJ1-1|15|TRBV19
TGTGCCAGTAGTACCCGGACAGGGATGTATACTGAAGCTTTCTTT
CASSTRTGMYTEAFF
>-|once|TRBJ1-2|14|TRBV7-9
TGTGCCAGCAGCTTAGCTGACCAGGGTAACGGCTACACCTTC
CASSLADQGNGYTF
>-|-|TRBJ1-2|14|TRBV5-4
TGTGCCAGCAGCTTGGACCCGGACAGCTATGGCTACACCTTC
CASSLDPDSYGYTF
>-|-|TRBJ1-1|13|TRBV9
TGTGCCAGCAGCGAGGGGGTAAACACTGAAGCTTTCTTT
CASSEGVNTEAFF
>-|-|TRBJ2-7|12|TRBV2
TGTGCCAGCAGTGATAGGAGGTTCGAGCAGTACTTC
CASSDRRFEQYF
>-|-|TRBJ1-1|20|TRBV6-4
TGTGCCAGCAGTGACTTTGGGGGGGCCGTGCCTCGACCCATGAACACTGAAGCTTTCTTT
CASSDFGGAVPRPMNTEAFF
>TRBD1|-|TRBJ1-2|16|TRBV15
TGTGCCACCAGCAGTCCCGGGACAGGGGCCCGGGGCGGCTACACTTTC
CATSSPGTGARGGYTF
>TRBD2|-|TRBJ2-3|14|TRBV7-2
TGTGCCAGCAGCTCTGTTGGGGGGGCAGATACGCAGTATTTT
CASSSVGGADTQYF
>-|few|TRBJ1-1|15|TRBV9
TGTGCCAGCAGCGTCAGACAAGACATGAACACTGAAGCTTTCTTT
CASSVRQDMNTEAFF
>-|-|TRBJ1-5|17|TRBV12-5
TGTGCTAGTGGTTTGACCCCCGGCGGGGACCCCAGTCAGCCCCAGCATTTT
CASGLTPGGDPSQPQHF
>TRBD1|-|TRBJ1-1|16|TRBV4-2
TGTGCCAGCAGCCAAGCGGCAACAGGGGTCCCCACTGAAGCTTTCTTT
CASSQAATGVPTEAFF
>-|once|TRBJ2-2|12|TRBV5-1
TGCGCCAGCAGCTTGGCCGCCGGGGAGCTGTTTTTT
CASSLAAGELFF
>TRBD1|-|TRBJ1-1|15|TRBV6-5
TGTGCCAGCAGTTACTCTAAGACAGGGAGGACTGAAGCTTTCTTT
CASSYSKTGRTEAFF
>TRBD1|-|TRBJ2-7|14|TRBV19
TGTGCCAGTAGTAGCTGGGACAGGGGGGGCGAGCAGTACTTC
CASSSWDRGGEQYF
>TRBD1|-|TRBJ1-6|15|TRBV9
TGTGCCAGCAGCGTAGGGAGGACAGGGGATTCACCCCTCCACTTT
CASSVGRTGDSPLHF
>TRBD2|-|TRBJ2-7|15|TRBV6-5
TGTGCCAGCAGTTCCCCGGGACTAGCGATCTACGAGCAGTACTTC
CASSSPGLAIYEQYF